Following are 29 T cell receptor beta chains from one sample sequenced in a study of cytotoxic CD8 clonotypes in ibrutinib-treated CLL (dated by TCRdb to the early 2020s). Library creation used the immunoSEQ multiplex PCR assay. What TCRdb holds here is the immuneACCESS table cut down to in-frame rearrangements. Part of the clones is not present; checked against another copy, under half of the missing clones reflect an unresolved V gene, and the others are unexplained. Within this sample are around 310,000 clones, with 70% to 80% of them counted one time only. The top ten clones comprise about 6.7% of the sample. The sequences come from PBMCs, collected before ibrutinib treatment. These receptors originate from a human donor with chronic lymphocytic leukemia.

The rearrangement joins TRBV6-4 to TRBJ2-3; 10 bases fit TRBD2. The CDR3 totals 17 residues. The V segment lost 0 bases and the J segment 6 bases; nucleotides outside the gene matches: 9. Germline CDR1 is MRHNA and CDR2 is SNTAGT. CDR3 region: CASSDSRDPSGSDTQYF. The DNA of the CDR3 is TGTGCCAGCAGTGACTCCCGTGATCCTAGCGGGAGTGATACGCAGTATTTT.

The chain combines TRBV7-2 with TRBJ1-4; the D gene is possibly TRBD1 (6 bases). The V gene's germline CDR1 is SGHTA and CDR2 FQGNSA. Trimming shortened V by 2 bases and J by 4 bases, and 8 bases separated the two germline ends. This CDR3 spans 14 amino acids. The DNA for the CDR3 is TGTGCCAGCAGCTTAAACAGGGATAATGAAAAACTGTTTTTT. Protein sequence: CASSLNRDNEKLFF.

J is TRBJ2-7 and V is TRBV5-1; D remains ambiguous. The CDR3 is 13 residues long. Germline CDR1 and CDR2: SGHRS and YFSETQ. Trimming left V 0 bases short and J 6 bases short, with 10 bases between. The CDR3 DNA reads as TGCGCCAGCAGCTTGGTGATGTCAGTCGAGCAGTACTTC. Its translation is CASSLVMSVEQYF.

This clone was counted between two and nine times. This sequence joins TRBV2 and TRBJ1-2; D remains unclear. V was trimmed by 11 bases and J by 5 bases, leaving 18 bases between them. The CDR3 runs 13 residues. CDR1 and CDR2 from the germline V gene are SNHLY and FYNNEI. The CDR3 DNA follows: TGTGCCTCCCAAGGAAGGCCTAGTTATGGCTACACCTTC. Protein sequence: CASQGRPSYGYTF.

The chain is built from TRBV6-5 and TRBJ2-3; D may be TRBD1 (6 bases). The CDR3 totals 15 residues. The V gene's germline CDR1 is MNHEY and CDR2 SVGAGI. The germline V and J ends were trimmed by 6 bases and 3 bases, with 16 bases remaining between them. The CDR3 DNA follows: TGTGCCAGCAGCGGACCAGGGGTGGGGACAGATACGCAGTATTTT. It is translated as CASSGPGVGTDTQYF.

The chain carries TRBV11-2 and TRBJ2-7; tentatively, D is TRBD2 (6 bases). This CDR3 spans 13 amino acids. Germline assignment: CDR1 SGHAT and CDR2 FQNNGV. V lost 1 base and J 2 bases, leaving 6 bases between the germline ends. CDR3 sequence: CASSLGLAYEQYF. DNA for the CDR3: TGTGCCAGCAGCTTAGGACTAGCCTACGAGCAGTACTTC.

This clone was counted a few times. It is likely a read error, because the conserved phenylalanine at the end of the CDR3 is missing. The limits of the CDR3 on the DNA are not certain, so only TCRdb's listed CDR3 is given. The chain is built from TRBV30 and TRBJ1-2. The CDR3 adds up to 9 amino acids, both ends counted. From germline, CDR1 is GTSNPN and CDR2 SVGIG (reference sequence). The CDR3 reads CAWSVRPDQ.

This clone has more than one count but fewer than ten. The rearrangement joins TRBV7-2 to TRBJ2-7; 8 nucleotides agree with TRBD2. Per germline, CDR1 SGHTA and CDR2 FQGNSA. This CDR3 has 15 amino acids. After removal of 4 bases from V and 5 bases from J, the junction contained 10 bases not matched to a gene. Here the CDR3 DNA reads TGTGCCAGCAGCTCACAAAGCGGGAGTATCCACGAGCAGTACTTC. Its translation is CASSSQSGSIHEQYF.

This clone was counted only a few times. The same CDR3 can be traced to other DNA sequences in this sample. The chain combines TRBV6-5 with TRBJ1-1; tentative D call: TRBD1 (6 bases). The CDR3 loop spans 13 amino acids. Per the germline V gene, CDR1 is MNHEY and CDR2 is SVGAGI. V lost 6 bases to trimming and J lost 1 base, with 9 bases between them. This CDR3 reads CASRKQGNTEAFF. CDR3 sequence (DNA): TGTGCCAGCAGGAAACAGGGGAACACTGAAGCTTTCTTT.

This chain uses TRBV19 with TRBJ2-1; a weak D match, TRBD1 (6 bases). V lost 0 bases to trimming and J lost 3 bases, with 33 bases between them. CDR3 length: 23 amino acids. CDR1 is LNHDA, CDR2 SQIVND, per germline (reference sequence). The CDR3 DNA sequence: TGTGCCAGTAGTATAGAGGCTTTCGGGCGGCAGGGGTACTGGGATACCTTCTACAATGAGCAGTTCTTC. Residues: CASSIEAFGRQGYWDTFYNEQFF.

The sample holds one count of this clone. The chain joins TRBV6-5 to TRBJ2-7; D tentatively fits TRBD1 or TRBD2 (5 bases each). Germline V gives CDR1 MNHEY, CDR2 SVGAGI. This CDR3 region has 14 residues. V was shortened by 0 bases and J by 3 bases, with 9 bases between the two germline ends. CDR3 in DNA: TGTGCCAGCAGTTACTCGGGGACGCTCTACGAGCAGTACTTC. Encoded protein: CASSYSGTLYEQYF.

As to this clone: At the DNA level, this CDR3 is encoded by other sequences in the same sample as well. V gene TRBV9 combines with J gene TRBJ2-7; TRBD2 aligns across 10 bases. From germline, CDR1 is SGDLS and CDR2 YYNGEE. The ends lost 0 bases at V and 3 bases at J; junction bases unmatched: 3. The CDR3 loop spans 15 amino acids. In nucleotides, the CDR3 is TGTGCCAGCAGCGTAGGGGCTAGCGGGAGCTACGAGCAGTACTTC. It specifies CASSVGASGSYEQYF.

The chain has TRBV5-4 and TRBJ2-1; 9 nucleotides agree with TRBD2. Trimming cost V 4 bases and J 4 bases; bases outside gene matches: 3. This CDR3 has 14 amino acids. Germline V gives CDR1 SGHNT, CDR2 YYREEE (reference sequence). The DNA of the CDR3 is TGTGCCAGCAGCCGTAGCGGGAGATACAATGAGCAGTTCTTC. Translated: CASSRSGRYNEQFF. The full variable domain, its missing parts supplied by reference TRBV5-4 and TRBJ2-1, is ETGVTQSPTHLIKTRGQQVTLRCSSQSGHNTVSWYQQALGQGPQFIFQYYREEENGRGNFPPRFSGLQFPNYSSELNVNALELDDSALYLCASSRSGRYNEQFFGPGTRLTVL.

This chain uses TRBV28 with TRBJ2-5; TRBD1 matches at 9 bases. CDR3 length: 12 amino acids. V lost 3 bases to trimming and J lost 7 bases; unmatched junction nucleotides: 0. Germline V CDR1 and CDR2: MDHEN, SYDVKM. This CDR3 is CASSLGQGTQYF. In DNA form, the CDR3 reads TGTGCCAGCAGTTTGGGACAGGGGACCCAGTACTTC.

This clone was seen a handful of times. The J gene is TRBJ1-2, the V gene TRBV6-5; D is ambiguous. V was cut by 4 bases and J by 0 bases, with 6 bases left in between. CDR1 is MNHEY and CDR2 is SVGAGI in the germline V gene. The CDR3 runs to 13 residues. The CDR3 region is CASSWAPNYGYTF. The DNA for the CDR3 is TGTGCCAGCAGTTGGGCCCCTAACTATGGCTACACCTTC.

V gene TRBV5-4 combines with J gene TRBJ2-7, with 13 positions matching TRBD2. Germline lookup yields CDR1 SGHNT and CDR2 YYREEE (reference sequence). The CDR3 loop spans 15 amino acids. V dropped 4 bases and J dropped 4; count of bases not matched to a gene: 5. CDR3 in amino acids: CASSAGTSGTYEQYF. CDR3 bases: TGTGCCAGCAGCGCTGGGACTAGCGGGACGTACGAGCAGTACTTC.

The CDR3 here is CASSQVGTGDTYEQYF. CDR3 in DNA: TGCGCCAGCAGCCAAGTGGGCACAGGGGATACCTACGAGCAGTACTTC. The rearrangement links TRBV4-3 to TRBJ2-7; the match to TRBD1 covers 7 bases. The CDR3 sequence is 16 residues long. The V gene end was trimmed by 1 base and the J gene end by 2 bases; junction bases not matched to a gene: 8. Germline values: CDR1 LGHNA, CDR2 YSLEER.

This chain connects TRBV27 to TRBJ1-5, with 7 bases matching TRBD1. The CDR3 covers 14 residues. V shed 5 bases and J 5 bases; nucleotides not matched to a gene: 6. Germline V CDR1 and CDR2: MNHEY, SMNVEV (reference sequence). The CDR3 bases are TGTGCCAGCAGTCCAGGGACAGAATATCAGCCCCAGCATTTT. Translated, it gives CASSPGTEYQPQHF.

V gene TRBV5-8 combines with J gene TRBJ2-3; 12 bases are a match to TRBD2. V dropped 0 bases and J dropped 0; count of bases not matched to a gene: 8. Germline loops: CDR1 SGHTS, CDR2 YDEGEE. The CDR3 covers 19 residues. The CDR3 DNA follows: TGTGCCAGCAGCTTGGGACTAGCGGGAGTTGGTACTAGCACAGATACGCAGTATTTT. It yields the protein CASSLGLAGVGTSTDTQYF. Full variable domain (remainder filled in from reference TRBV5-8 and TRBJ2-3): EAGVTQSPTHLIKTRGQQATLRCSPISGHTSVYWYQQALGLGLQFLLWYDEGEERNRGNFPPRFSGRQFPNYSSELNVNALELEDSALYLCASSLGLAGVGTSTDTQYFGPGTRLTVL.

The chain joins TRBV15 to TRBJ1-2; D is unclear. The CDR3 covers 14 residues. Germline assignment: CDR1 LNHNV and CDR2 YYDKDF (reference sequence). V lost 0 bases to trimming and J lost 8 bases, with 13 bases between them. CDR3 protein: CATSRERSSRGYTF. CDR3 in DNA: TGTGCCACCAGCAGAGAGAGGTCGTCGAGGGGCTACACCTTC. Looking up the rest from reference TRBV15 and TRBJ1-2 gives the full variable domain: DAMVIQNPRYQVTQFGKPVTLSCSQTLNHNVMYWYQQKSSQAPKLLFHYYDKDFNNEADTPDNFQSRRPNTSFCFLDIRSPGLGDTAMYLCATSRERSSRGYTFGSGTRLTVV.

This chain links TRBV7-2 with TRBJ1-2, with D maybe TRBD1 (6 bases). V was shortened by 7 bases and J by 4 bases, with 19 bases between the two germline ends. This CDR3 comprises 15 residues. Germline CDR1 is SGHTA and CDR2 is FQGNSA. The CDR3 nucleotides read TGTGCCAGCACCTTCACAGGGATCCCCCCCTATGGCTACACCTTC. It translates to CASTFTGIPPYGYTF.

This clone has a handful of counts. The genes are TRBV28 and TRBJ2-7; D gene unclear. The V end was cut by 2 bases, the J end by 2 bases, with 7 bases between. Germline V gene data show CDR1 as MDHEN and CDR2 as SYDVKM. The CDR3 contains 13 residues. The CDR3 spells CASSLGLTYEQYF. In nucleotides, the CDR3 is TGTGCCAGCAGTTTAGGGTTGACCTACGAGCAGTACTTC. Based on the CDR3 plus reference TRBV28 and TRBJ2-7, the full variable domain is DVKVTQSSRYLVKRTGEKVFLECVQDMDHENMFWYRQDPGLGLRLIYFSYDVKMKEKGDIPEGYSVSREKKERFSLILESASTNQTSMYLCASSLGLTYEQYFGPGTRLTVT.

The chain uses TRBV11-2 and TRBJ2-7; a possible D gene is TRBD1 (6 bases). Trimming took 5 bases from V and 2 from J, leaving 16 bases between them. Per germline, CDR1 SGHAT and CDR2 FQNNGV. The CDR3 extends over 15 amino acids. Written as DNA, the CDR3 is TGTGCCAGCAGCCAAGGACAGCTTGGAACCTACGAGCAGTACTTC. Amino acid sequence: CASSQGQLGTYEQYF.

This clone occurred once. The chain carries TRBV28 and TRBJ1-2; D perhaps matches TRBD1 (6 bases). The CDR3 runs to 14 residues. Germline-derived CDR1 and CDR2 are MDHEN and SYDVKM. V was clipped by 2 bases and J by 7 bases, with 14 bases between them. CDR3 in amino acids: CASSLTGGAGGYTF. The DNA of the CDR3 is TGTGCCAGCAGTTTAACGGGGGGCGCAGGTGGCTACACCTTC.

The chain couples TRBV30 to TRBJ2-5, with TRBD1 identical over 8 bases. The CDR3 sequence is 14 residues long. V trimming: 4 bases; J trimming: 0 bases; junction bases outside the gene matches: 4. CDR1 GTSNPN and CDR2 SVGIG come from the germline V gene (reference sequence). The CDR3 region is CAWMEDRDQETQYF. CDR3 DNA sequence: TGTGCCTGGATGGAGGACAGGGACCAAGAGACCCAGTACTTC.

DNA for the CDR3: TGTGCCTGGTATACTAGCGGGGCCTACAATGAGCAGTTCTTC. It encodes CAWYTSGAYNEQFF. The chain is built from TRBV30 and TRBJ2-1, with TRBD2 identical over 10 bases. Germline trimming cut 5 bases from V and 2 bases from J; bases unmatched to any gene: 3. The V gene's germline CDR1 is GTSNPN and CDR2 SVGIG (reference sequence). CDR3 length equals 14 residues.

The chain has TRBV20-1 and TRBJ1-1; possible D gene TRBD1, 5 bases. This CDR3 contains 11 residues. CDR1 is DFQATT, CDR2 SNEGSKA, per germline (reference sequence). Trimming took 0 bases from V and 9 from J, leaving 8 bases between them. This CDR3 reads CSARDPGQAFF. The CDR3 DNA reads as TGCAGTGCTAGAGACCCGGGACAAGCTTTCTTT.

CDR3 coding DNA: TGTGCCAGCAGCTTAGGGCAGTACACCGGGGAGCTGTTTTTT. The encoded protein is CASSLGQYTGELFF. This rearrangement joins TRBV7-9 to TRBJ2-2; D unresolved. V was pared by 1 base and J by 3 bases, with 6 bases between. CDR1 and CDR2 from the germline V gene are SEHNR and FQNEAQ (reference sequence). CDR3 length: 14 amino acids.

The V call is TRBV9, the J call TRBJ2-2, with D uncertain. The CDR3 loop spans 14 amino acids. Per germline, CDR1 SGDLS and CDR2 YYNGEE. V was shortened by 6 bases and J by 2 bases, with 11 bases between the two germline ends. CDR3 bases: TGTGCCAGCACCAGGACCGCCAACACCGGGGAGCTGTTTTTT. Its translation: CASTRTANTGELFF. Filled out from reference TRBV9 and TRBJ2-2, the complete variable domain reads DSGVTQTPKHLITATGQRVTLRCSPRSGDLSVYWYQQSLDQGLQFLIQYYNGEERAKGNILERFSAQQFPDLHSELNLSSLELGDSALYFCASTRTANTGELFFGEGSRLTVL.